Listed below are T cell receptor beta chains from one sample, sequenced in a study of cytomegalovirus exposure and HLA in healthy donors. The repertoire was sequenced with immunoSEQ multiplex PCR; TCRdb's copy has only in-frame clones and lacks some. Of about 63,000 clones listed, 89% were seen once; the top ten hold 1.2%. Sequencing was done on a sample of PBMCs. These receptors came from a woman under 30 in good health and CMV-seronegative. The CDR3 runs from the conserved cysteine through the conserved F or W. Fields, in order: clone size, J gene, V gene, D gene, CDR3 DNA, CDR3 protein. The D gene is left open where the match is weak. Clone size is given for some rows only: seen once, a few or many times, or a class if the clone is expanded.

size: .; J: TRBJ2-4; V: TRBV23-1; D: TRBD1; DNA: TGCGCCAGCAGTCGAGACAGGGGGGCCAAAAACATTCAGTACTTC; CDR3: CASSRDRGAKNIQYF
size: many; J: TRBJ1-2; V: TRBV28; D: TRBD1; DNA: TGTGCCAGCAGTTCCCAAAGAGGCGACAGGGAATATGGCTACACCTTC; CDR3: CASSSQRGDREYGYTF
size: once; J: TRBJ2-2; V: TRBV10-3; D: .; DNA: TGTGCCATCAGTGAGTCGACGGGGACCGGGGAGCTGTTTTTT; CDR3: CAISESTGTGELFF
size: .; J: TRBJ2-2; V: TRBV20-1; D: .; DNA: TGCAGTGCTAGCGGTACCGGGGAGCTGTTTTTT; CDR3: CSASGTGELFF
size: few; J: TRBJ2-1; V: TRBV28; D: TRBD2; DNA: TGTGCCAGCAGTTTAGCTAGCGGGGGGGCCAATGAGCAGTTCTTC; CDR3: CASSLASGGANEQFF
size: .; J: TRBJ2-7; V: TRBV7-8; D: .; DNA: TGTGCCAGCAGCTTAGTGCGGACAGATACCTACGAGCAGTACTTC; CDR3: CASSLVRTDTYEQYF
size: once; J: TRBJ1-2; V: TRBV5-6; D: .; DNA: TGTGCCAGCAGCTTGGCCCCCGAACGCGGCTATGGCTACACCTTC; CDR3: CASSLAPERGYGYTF
size: .; J: TRBJ1-1; V: TRBV14; D: .; DNA: TGTGCCAGCAGCCAAGTGTCAGGGTACACTGAAGCTTTCTTT; CDR3: CASSQVSGYTEAFF
size: .; J: TRBJ2-7; V: TRBV6-5; D: TRBD1; DNA: TGTGCCAGCAGCACTCGGGACAGGGGAACCTACGAGCAGTACTTC; CDR3: CASSTRDRGTYEQYF
size: .; J: TRBJ2-1; V: TRBV28; D: .; DNA: TGTGCCAGCAGCGTCCAGAGGGCGGCCAATGAGCAGTTCTTC; CDR3: CASSVQRAANEQFF
size: few; J: TRBJ1-4; V: TRBV6-5; D: .; DNA: TGTGCCAGCAGTTACGCAGCCAGCGCTAATGAAAAACTGTTTTTT; CDR3: CASSYAASANEKLFF
size: .; J: TRBJ2-3; V: TRBV6-1; D: .; DNA: TGTGCCAGCAGTCGACCTAGCGGCACAGATACGCAGTATTTT; CDR3: CASSRPSGTDTQYF
size: .; J: TRBJ2-3; V: TRBV5-1; D: TRBD1; DNA: TGCGCCAGCAGCTTCAGGGGGCGTGATATAGATACGCAGTATTTT; CDR3: CASSFRGRDIDTQYF
size: .; J: TRBJ1-6; V: TRBV5-4; D: .; DNA: TGTGCCAGCAGAAAGGGGACTCGGGGATCACCCCTCCACTTT; CDR3: CASRKGTRGSPLHF
size: .; J: TRBJ2-2; V: TRBV28; D: TRBD1; DNA: TGTGCCAGCAGTTTTACCGGGACAGATAACACCGGGGAGCTGTTTTTT; CDR3: CASSFTGTDNTGELFF
size: .; J: TRBJ2-7; V: TRBV5-1; D: TRBD2; DNA: TGCGCCAGCAGCTTATCCGGGACTAGCAGTCTCCCCTACGAGCAGTACTTC; CDR3: CASSLSGTSSLPYEQYF
size: .; J: TRBJ1-3; V: TRBV30; D: .; DNA: TGTGCCTGGAGTTTCGCAGGGTGGACGGACACCATATATTTT; CDR3: CAWSFAGWTDTIYF
size: .; J: TRBJ2-1; V: TRBV5-1; D: .; DNA: TGCGCCAGCAGCGGGGGGACAGCGGCAAATGCCTACAATGAGCAGTTCTTC; CDR3: CASSGGTAANAYNEQFF
size: .; J: TRBJ2-1; V: TRBV14; D: .; DNA: TGTGCCAGCAGCCTCCAACCCCAGGGGAACAATGAGCAGTTCTTC; CDR3: CASSLQPQGNNEQFF
size: .; J: TRBJ1-6; V: TRBV7-9; D: .; DNA: TGTGCCAGCAGCCCTGGGGGGGCTAATTCACCCCTCCACTTT; CDR3: CASSPGGANSPLHF
size: .; J: TRBJ2-1; V: TRBV11-1; D: .; DNA: TGTGCCAGCAGCTTAATGACAGGCAATGAGCAGTTCTTC; CDR3: CASSLMTGNEQFF
size: few; J: TRBJ2-7; V: TRBV11-2; D: TRBD2; DNA: TGTGCCAGCAGACTAGCGGGGGGGCAAAGCTACGAGCAGTACTTC; CDR3: CASRLAGGQSYEQYF
size: .; J: TRBJ2-7; V: TRBV6-5; D: TRBD1; DNA: TGTGCCAGCAGTCGGACAGGCGGCGAGCAGTACTTC; CDR3: CASSRTGGEQYF
size: .; J: TRBJ2-7; V: TRBV5-1; D: TRBD1; DNA: TGCGCCAGCAGCTTGCTGGGGACAGGGTCCTACGAGCAGTACTTC; CDR3: CASSLLGTGSYEQYF
size: .; J: TRBJ1-3; V: TRBV30; D: .; DNA: TGTGCCTGGGTGTTGGGCGGGCAGGCTGGAAACACCATATATTTT; CDR3: CAWVLGGQAGNTIYF
size: .; J: TRBJ1-1; V: TRBV6-1; D: TRBD1; DNA: TGTGCCAGCGATCCAGGGGGCGCGGGCAACACTGAAGCTTTCTTT; CDR3: CASDPGGAGNTEAFF
size: once; J: TRBJ1-6; V: TRBV5-1; D: .; DNA: TGCGCCAGCAGCCCAAACACTCCATCAGCGAATTCACCCCTCCACTTT; CDR3: CASSPNTPSANSPLHF
size: .; J: TRBJ1-1; V: TRBV6-1; D: TRBD1; DNA: TGTGCCATCGAACAGGGGGGCGCTGAAGCTTTCTTT; CDR3: CAIEQGGAEAFF
size: .; J: TRBJ2-7; V: TRBV5-6; D: .; DNA: TGTGCCAGCAGCTTGGTGGCAGGGGTTACCCCTGAGCAGTACTTC; CDR3: CASSLVAGVTPEQYF
size: .; J: TRBJ1-3; V: TRBV19; D: TRBD1; DNA: TGTGCCAGTAGTATGGGACAGCCAGGCACTGGAAACACCATATATTTT; CDR3: CASSMGQPGTGNTIYF
size: .; J: TRBJ2-1; V: TRBV5-4; D: .; DNA: TGTGCCAGCAGCTTGGGGGACTTCGGCTCCTACAATGAGCAGTTCTTC; CDR3: CASSLGDFGSYNEQFF
size: .; J: TRBJ1-4; V: TRBV5-1; D: TRBD1; DNA: TGCGCCAGCAGCCCAGACAGGGGGCACGATGAAAAACTGTTTTTT; CDR3: CASSPDRGHDEKLFF
size: .; J: TRBJ2-7; V: TRBV7-6; D: .; DNA: TGTGCCAGCAGCTTCGCCCGCGGGGTCGCCTACGAGCAGTACTTC; CDR3: CASSFARGVAYEQYF
size: .; J: TRBJ2-1; V: TRBV7-8; D: TRBD1; DNA: TGTGCCAGCAGCCGGGACAGACTAAACAATGAGCAGTTCTTC; CDR3: CASSRDRLNNEQFF
size: .; J: TRBJ2-3; V: TRBV6-4; D: TRBD2; DNA: TGTGCCAGCAGTGACTGGACTAGCGGGAGCACAGATACGCAGTATTTT; CDR3: CASSDWTSGSTDTQYF
size: .; J: TRBJ2-7; V: TRBV21-1; D: .; DNA: TGTGCCAGCAGCAAAGCGACCCAGAAACAGGATTTCTACGAGCAGTACTTC; CDR3: CASSKATQKQDFYEQYF
size: once; J: TRBJ2-7; V: TRBV4-2; D: .; DNA: TGTGCCAGCAGCCAAGAATTAGCGAGAAGCTCCTACGAGCAGTACTTC; CDR3: CASSQELARSSYEQYF
size: .; J: TRBJ1-5; V: TRBV11-2; D: .; DNA: TGTGCCAGCAGCTTAGATAGCCTAGGTCAGCCCCAGCATTTT; CDR3: CASSLDSLGQPQHF
size: .; J: TRBJ2-7; V: TRBV27; D: TRBD1; DNA: TGTGCCAGCAGTCCCGGACAGGGTGGTCCGGAGCAGTACTTC; CDR3: CASSPGQGGPEQYF
size: few; J: TRBJ2-7; V: TRBV7-6; D: TRBD2; DNA: TGTGCCAGCAGCTTAGGGCTAGCGGGAGGCGAGCAGTACTTC; CDR3: CASSLGLAGGEQYF
size: .; J: TRBJ2-1; V: TRBV28; D: .; DNA: TGTGCCAGCCGTTTAAACAACAATGAGCAGTTCTTC; CDR3: CASRLNNNEQFF
size: .; J: TRBJ1-5; V: TRBV11-2; D: .; DNA: TGTGCCAGCAGCTACAGGTATGATCAGCCCCAGCATTTT; CDR3: CASSYRYDQPQHF
size: .; J: TRBJ2-2; V: TRBV6-1; D: .; DNA: TGTGCCAGCAGACTAGTCGCCGGGGAGCTGTTTTTT; CDR3: CASRLVAGELFF
size: .; J: TRBJ2-7; V: TRBV7-9; D: TRBD2; DNA: TGTGCCAGCAGCTTAGCGGGACTAGCGGACCCCTACGAGCAGTACTTC; CDR3: CASSLAGLADPYEQYF